A selection of T cell receptor beta chains follows, all from one sample in a study of blood T cell repertoires in COVID-19. Produced via immunoSEQ multiplex PCR; TCRdb's table is partial and in-frame only. The sample lists roughly 46,000 clones, 70% to 90% occurring once. Sequenced: peripheral blood. All receptors derive from a human donor in a cohort sampled during active COVID-19. The donor label of this sample is uncertain. CDR3s include the opening cysteine and the closing phenylalanine or tryptophan. Fields, in order: J gene, CDR3 length, clone size, V gene, D gene, CDR3 protein, CDR3 DNA. The D gene is left open where the match is weak. A row's size may be missing; if present it is once, few, many or a size class.

J: TRBJ2-3; length: 14; size: .; V: TRBV7-3; D: TRBD1; CDR3: CASSLGTGALTQYF; DNA: TGTGCCAGCAGCTTAGGGACAGGGGCCCTTACGCAGTATTTT
J: TRBJ2-6; length: 16; size: .; V: TRBV5-1; D: TRBD1; CDR3: CASSTRQGGGANVLTF; DNA: TGCGCCAGCAGCACCCGACAGGGTGGAGGGGCCAACGTCCTGACTTTC
J: TRBJ1-4; length: 14; size: .; V: TRBV2; D: .; CDR3: CASSEGRMNEKLFF; DNA: TGTGCCAGCAGTGAAGGCAGGATGAATGAAAAACTGTTTTTT
J: TRBJ2-5; length: 14; size: .; V: TRBV5-1; D: TRBD2; CDR3: CASRASGGAETQYF; DNA: TGCGCCAGCAGGGCCAGCGGGGGTGCAGAGACCCAGTACTTC
J: TRBJ2-7; length: 17; size: .; V: TRBV7-9; D: TRBD1; CDR3: CASSLVSGRGQIYEQYF; DNA: TGTGCCAGCAGCTTAGTTTCAGGCAGGGGGCAAATATACGAGCAGTACTTC
J: TRBJ2-2; length: 16; size: .; V: TRBV14; D: .; CDR3: CASSPRTARSTGELFF; DNA: TGTGCCAGCAGCCCACGGACTGCCCGAAGCACCGGGGAGCTGTTTTTT
J: TRBJ1-3; length: 14; size: few; V: TRBV28; D: .; CDR3: CASGEGNSGNTIYF; DNA: TGTGCCTCCGGGGAGGGCAACTCTGGAAACACCATATATTTT
J: TRBJ2-3; length: 14; size: once; V: TRBV5-1; D: TRBD1; CDR3: CASREGGPTDTQYF; DNA: TGCGCCAGCAGAGAAGGGGGCCCCACAGATACGCAGTATTTT
J: TRBJ2-2; length: 16; size: .; V: TRBV28; D: TRBD1; CDR3: CASSLFGQGGTGELFF; DNA: TGTGCCAGCAGCCTTTTCGGACAGGGTGGCACCGGGGAGCTGTTTTTT
J: TRBJ1-5; length: 14; size: .; V: TRBV28; D: .; CDR3: CASSLPQGVQPQHF; DNA: TGTGCCAGCAGTTTACCGCAAGGAGTGCAGCCCCAGCATTTT
J: TRBJ1-1; length: 15; size: .; V: TRBV19; D: .; CDR3: CASSMPKGGNTEAFF; DNA: TGTGCCAGTAGTATGCCAAAAGGGGGAAACACTGAAGCTTTCTTT
J: TRBJ1-1; length: 12; size: .; V: TRBV21-1; D: .; CDR3: CATGELQTEAFF; DNA: TGTGCCACGGGGGAGTTACAGACCGAAGCTTTCTTT
J: TRBJ2-1; length: 18; size: .; V: TRBV7-2; D: TRBD2; CDR3: CASSLPRGPSGGIHEQFF; DNA: TGTGCCAGCAGCTTACCTAGGGGCCCTAGCGGGGGTATTCATGAGCAGTTCTTC
J: TRBJ2-7; length: 14; size: few; V: TRBV5-4; D: TRBD1; CDR3: CASSSRQGYYEQYF; DNA: TGTGCCAGCAGCTCTCGACAGGGGTACTACGAGCAGTACTTC
J: TRBJ1-6; length: 16; size: .; V: TRBV5-6; D: TRBD1; CDR3: CASSRRDSTYNSPLHF; DNA: TGTGCCAGCAGCCGGAGGGACAGTACCTATAATTCACCCCTCCACTTT
J: TRBJ2-2; length: 13; size: .; V: TRBV12-3/TRBV12-4; D: .; CDR3: CASSLELTGELFF; DNA: TGTGCCAGCAGTCTAGAGCTGACCGGGGAGCTGTTTTTT
J: TRBJ2-5; length: 15; size: .; V: TRBV11-3; D: .; CDR3: CASSSGSGPGETQYF; DNA: TGTGCCAGCAGCTCAGGCAGCGGGCCAGGGGAGACCCAGTACTTC
J: TRBJ2-5; length: 14; size: once; V: TRBV15; D: TRBD1; CDR3: CATSRGQSIETQYF; DNA: TGTGCCACCAGCAGGGGACAGTCGATCGAGACCCAGTACTTC
J: TRBJ2-2; length: 14; size: .; V: TRBV2; D: TRBD1; CDR3: CASSRGTGAGELFF; DNA: TGTGCCAGCAGTCGAGGGACAGGGGCGGGGGAGCTGTTTTTT
J: TRBJ2-7; length: 13; size: .; V: TRBV5-6; D: TRBD1; CDR3: CASAAGGWSEQYF; DNA: TGTGCCAGCGCCGCAGGGGGCTGGTCCGAGCAGTACTTC
J: TRBJ2-3; length: 12; size: .; V: TRBV29-1; D: .; CDR3: CSVVLATDTQYF; DNA: TGCAGCGTTGTATTAGCCACAGATACGCAGTATTTT
J: TRBJ1-1; length: 15; size: .; V: TRBV5-1; D: .; CDR3: CASSLGDNLNTEAFF; DNA: TGCGCCAGCAGCTTGGGGGACAACTTGAACACTGAAGCTTTCTTT
J: TRBJ2-1; length: 16; size: .; V: TRBV6-4; D: TRBD2; CDR3: CASSPRTSGRYNEQFF; DNA: TGTGCCAGCAGTCCGCGGACTAGCGGGCGATACAATGAGCAGTTCTTC